This T cell receptor (beta chain) was recovered during a study of cytomegalovirus exposure and HLA in healthy donors. Study-level findings and limits: An analysis done earlier found most TCR beta V segments productive about 90% or about 30% of the time. Donors were assumed by presence/absence analyses to have roughly uniform sequencing depth.

Trimming removed 2 bases at V and 11 bases at J, with 10 bases between. The CDR3 covers 12 residues. Germline values: CDR1 SNHLY, CDR2 FYNNEI. As for this clone: Its antigen is not known.

The PCR was carried out with 60 Vbeta primers and 13 Jbeta primers. As handled by the study authors: In a later analysis, 8.5 million to 14 million of tens of millions of unique beta chains occurred in at least two donors. Assay: immunoSEQ multiplex PCR; the TCRdb copy retains only in-frame clones and omits some. For V, J and clone size, that table is used; D and trimming come from the DNA. Of more than 55,000 clones detected, 80% appear once; the ten largest clones hold under 5%. The chain joins TRBV2 to TRBJ2-1; no definite D call. The origin of this receptor is a woman aged 35 to 49 in good health and CMV-seronegative. What was sequenced was PBMCs. CDR3 region: CASSERRNKQFF. The CDR3 DNA is TGTGCCAGCAGTGAACGGCGGAATAAGCAGTTCTTC.